This TCR beta chain stems from a study of cytomegalovirus exposure and HLA in healthy donors. The wider study: The Caucasian-associated ancestry cluster contained about four fifths of the 300 to 400 genotyped donors. The study, taken as a whole, reports: Follow-up analysis found HLA locus-dependent TCR association rates, highest for DRB1 and lowest for HLA-C. There were reportedly fewer N-insertions in an Asian-associated ancestry cluster than the approximately 630-donor mean, in a later analysis. Accurate predictions that matched the HLA-A and HLA-B alleles of most subjects were reportedly made from TCR beta sequences.

In regard to this clone: Its antigen remains unknown.

It was with 60 Vbeta and 13 Jbeta primers that the PCR ran. The protocol was immunoSEQ multiplex PCR, while the TCRdb copy is restricted to in-frame clones and leaves out a portion. Of around 200,000 clones listed, 60% to 80% are singletons. Sequenced sample: PBMCs. The receptor comes from a woman under 30 in good health and CMV-seronegative.

In nucleotides, the CDR3 is TGCGCCAGCAGCTTGGCAGGCTTAAGCAATCAGCCCCAGCATTTT. Protein product: CASSLAGLSNQPQHF. V gene TRBV5-1 combines with J gene TRBJ1-5; unclear D gene. With 0 bases removed from V and 1 base from J, the gap between germline ends came to 8 bases. Germline V gene lookup returns CDR1 SGHRS and CDR2 YFSETQ. This CDR3 contains 15 residues.